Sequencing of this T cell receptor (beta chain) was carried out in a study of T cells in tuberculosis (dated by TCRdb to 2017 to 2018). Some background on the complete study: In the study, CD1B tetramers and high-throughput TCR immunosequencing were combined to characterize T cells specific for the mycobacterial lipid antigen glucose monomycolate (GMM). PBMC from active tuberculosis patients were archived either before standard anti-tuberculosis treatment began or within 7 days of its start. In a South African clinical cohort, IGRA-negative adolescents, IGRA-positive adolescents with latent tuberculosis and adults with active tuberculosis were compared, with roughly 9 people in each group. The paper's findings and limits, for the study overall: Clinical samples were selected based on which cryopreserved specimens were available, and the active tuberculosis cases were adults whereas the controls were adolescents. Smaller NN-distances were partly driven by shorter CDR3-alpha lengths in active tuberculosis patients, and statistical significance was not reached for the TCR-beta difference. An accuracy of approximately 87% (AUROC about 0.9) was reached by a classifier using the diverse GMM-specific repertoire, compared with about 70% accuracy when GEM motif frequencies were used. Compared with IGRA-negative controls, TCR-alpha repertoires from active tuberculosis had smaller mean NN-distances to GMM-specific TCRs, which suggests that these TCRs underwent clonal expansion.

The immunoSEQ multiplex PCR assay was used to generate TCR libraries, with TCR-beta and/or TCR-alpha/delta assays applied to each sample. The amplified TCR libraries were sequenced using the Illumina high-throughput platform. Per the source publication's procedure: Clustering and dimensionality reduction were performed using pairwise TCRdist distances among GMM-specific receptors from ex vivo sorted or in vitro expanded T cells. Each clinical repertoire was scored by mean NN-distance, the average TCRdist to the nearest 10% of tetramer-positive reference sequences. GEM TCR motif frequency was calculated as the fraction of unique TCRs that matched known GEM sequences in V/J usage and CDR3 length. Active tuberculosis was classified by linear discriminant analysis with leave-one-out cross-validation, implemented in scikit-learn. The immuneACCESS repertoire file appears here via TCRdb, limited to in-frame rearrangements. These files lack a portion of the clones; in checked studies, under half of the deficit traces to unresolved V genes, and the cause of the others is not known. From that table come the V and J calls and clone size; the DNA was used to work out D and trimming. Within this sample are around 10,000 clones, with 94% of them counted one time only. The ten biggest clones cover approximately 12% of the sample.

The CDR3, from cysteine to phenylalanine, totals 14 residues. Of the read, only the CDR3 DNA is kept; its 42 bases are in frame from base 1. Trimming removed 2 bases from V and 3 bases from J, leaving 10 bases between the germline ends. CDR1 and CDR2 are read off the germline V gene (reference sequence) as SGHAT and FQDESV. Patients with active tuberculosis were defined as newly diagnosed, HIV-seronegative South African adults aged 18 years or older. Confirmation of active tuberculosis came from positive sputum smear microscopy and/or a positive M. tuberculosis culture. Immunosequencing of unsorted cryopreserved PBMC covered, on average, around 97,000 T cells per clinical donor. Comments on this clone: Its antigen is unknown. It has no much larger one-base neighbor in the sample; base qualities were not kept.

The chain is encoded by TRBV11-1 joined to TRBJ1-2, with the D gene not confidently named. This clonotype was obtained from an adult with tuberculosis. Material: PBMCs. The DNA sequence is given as TGTGCCAGCAGCTTAAGTCCAGTTGACTATGGCTACACCTTC. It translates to CASSLSPVDYGYTF.